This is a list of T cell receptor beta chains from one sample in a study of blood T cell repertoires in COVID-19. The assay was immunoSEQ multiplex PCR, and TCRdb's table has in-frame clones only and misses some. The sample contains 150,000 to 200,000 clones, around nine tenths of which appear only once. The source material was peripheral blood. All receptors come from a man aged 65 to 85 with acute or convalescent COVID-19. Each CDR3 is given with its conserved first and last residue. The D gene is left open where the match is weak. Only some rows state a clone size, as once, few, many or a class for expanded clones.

cdr3_nt: TGTGCCAGCAGCCAGGAGGACGCAGCTTTTGGTCTTGGCTACACCTTC
cdr3_aa: CASSQEDAAFGLGYTF
clone_size: .
j_call: TRBJ1-2
v_call: TRBV14
d_call: .

cdr3_nt: TGCGCCAGCAGCCAGGTTTTTAATCCAGATAGCAATCAGCCCCAGCATTTT
cdr3_aa: CASSQVFNPDSNQPQHF
clone_size: .
j_call: TRBJ1-5
v_call: TRBV4-1
d_call: .

cdr3_nt: TGTGCCATCAGTATTTGGACAGGGCCGTCGGGCAATACGCAGTATTTT
cdr3_aa: CAISIWTGPSGNTQYF
clone_size: .
j_call: TRBJ2-3
v_call: TRBV10-3
d_call: TRBD1

cdr3_nt: TGTGCCAGCAGTGCTGGGCATTTGAACACTGAAGCTTTCTTT
cdr3_aa: CASSAGHLNTEAFF
clone_size: .
j_call: TRBJ1-1
v_call: TRBV28
d_call: .

cdr3_nt: TGTGCCAGCAGCTTAGGGGAGTACAATGAGCAGTTCTTC
cdr3_aa: CASSLGEYNEQFF
clone_size: .
j_call: TRBJ2-1
v_call: TRBV13
d_call: .

cdr3_nt: TGTGCCAGCCGAATGGACAGGGGAATCGATAATTCACCCCTCCACTTT
cdr3_aa: CASRMDRGIDNSPLHF
clone_size: many
j_call: TRBJ1-6
v_call: TRBV2
d_call: TRBD1

cdr3_nt: TGTGCCAGCAGCAAAGCCCGGGGTCTGGGGCAGTTCTTC
cdr3_aa: CASSKARGLGQFF
clone_size: .
j_call: TRBJ2-1
v_call: TRBV7-6
d_call: .

cdr3_nt: TGTGCCAGCAGCGAACAGTCTAACACTGAAGCCTTCTTT
cdr3_aa: CASSEQSNTEAFF
clone_size: .
j_call: TRBJ1-1
v_call: TRBV7-3
d_call: .

cdr3_nt: TGTGCCAGCATTCACCACGCGGCCCCTGACGAGCAGTACTTC
cdr3_aa: CASIHHAAPDEQYF
clone_size: .
j_call: TRBJ2-7
v_call: TRBV28
d_call: .

cdr3_nt: TGTGCCAGCAGTGGCCCATGGGGGAGGAGGTCAGATACGCAGTATTTT
cdr3_aa: CASSGPWGRRSDTQYF
clone_size: .
j_call: TRBJ2-3
v_call: TRBV28
d_call: .

cdr3_nt: TGTGCCAGTAGACCTCGGACAGGGGAGGGCCAGCCCCAGCATTTT
cdr3_aa: CASRPRTGEGQPQHF
clone_size: .
j_call: TRBJ1-5
v_call: TRBV19
d_call: TRBD1

cdr3_nt: TGTGCCAGCAGTTTAGCAGGAAAGAGCAATCAGCCCCAGCATTTT
cdr3_aa: CASSLAGKSNQPQHF
clone_size: .
j_call: TRBJ1-5
v_call: TRBV28
d_call: .

cdr3_nt: TGTGCCAGCAGGGAGGGTCTCCTAGGGGGCTACACCTTC
cdr3_aa: CASREGLLGGYTF
clone_size: .
j_call: TRBJ1-2
v_call: TRBV6-5
d_call: .

cdr3_nt: TGTGCCAGCAGCTTAATGTTAGCGGGAGCCTATTTT
cdr3_aa: CASSLMLAGAYF
clone_size: .
j_call: TRBJ2-3
v_call: TRBV7-2
d_call: TRBD2

cdr3_nt: TGTGCCAGCAGTGAAGCCCGGCAGGGTGAAGCTTTCTTT
cdr3_aa: CASSEARQGEAFF
clone_size: .
j_call: TRBJ1-1
v_call: TRBV2
d_call: .

cdr3_nt: TGCGCCAGCAGTAGGGACAGGGGACCACCCTGGTACTTC
cdr3_aa: CASSRDRGPPWYF
clone_size: .
j_call: TRBJ2-7
v_call: TRBV5-1
d_call: TRBD1

cdr3_nt: TGTGCCAGCAGTATACTGACGAGGTATGGCAAAAACATTCAGTACTTC
cdr3_aa: CASSILTRYGKNIQYF
clone_size: .
j_call: TRBJ2-4
v_call: TRBV28
d_call: .

cdr3_nt: TGTGCCAGTCAGGGGTGGAACACTGAAGCTTTCTTT
cdr3_aa: CASQGWNTEAFF
clone_size: once
j_call: TRBJ1-1
v_call: TRBV28
d_call: .

cdr3_nt: TGTGCCAGCAGCGTAAGGGAGCTGGGCTCGGGTACGCAGTATTTT
cdr3_aa: CASSVRELGSGTQYF
clone_size: .
j_call: TRBJ2-3
v_call: TRBV9
d_call: .

cdr3_nt: TGCGCCAGCAGCTGGACTAGCGGGAGGGGAGATACGCAGTATTTT
cdr3_aa: CASSWTSGRGDTQYF
clone_size: .
j_call: TRBJ2-3
v_call: TRBV5-1
d_call: TRBD2

cdr3_nt: TGTGCCAGTAGTCCGAGGGGGACAGAGGAGACCCAGTACTTC
cdr3_aa: CASSPRGTEETQYF
clone_size: .
j_call: TRBJ2-5
v_call: TRBV19
d_call: TRBD1

cdr3_nt: TGCGCCAGCAGCCAAGCTGCGGGACTAGCGGGGCCAGATACGCAGTATTTT
cdr3_aa: CASSQAAGLAGPDTQYF
clone_size: .
j_call: TRBJ2-3
v_call: TRBV4-3
d_call: TRBD2

cdr3_nt: TGTGCCATCAGTGCCGTTCCGGGGGAAAAACTGTTTTTT
cdr3_aa: CAISAVPGEKLFF
clone_size: .
j_call: TRBJ1-4
v_call: TRBV10-3
d_call: .

cdr3_nt: TGCAGCGTTGAAGTAACAGGGGGCGGCTATGGCTACACCTTC
cdr3_aa: CSVEVTGGGYGYTF
clone_size: .
j_call: TRBJ1-2
v_call: TRBV29-1
d_call: TRBD1

cdr3_nt: TGTGCCAGCAGGGGACAGGAGACATTACCGGAAGCTTTCTTT
cdr3_aa: CASRGQETLPEAFF
clone_size: .
j_call: TRBJ1-1
v_call: TRBV6-6
d_call: TRBD1

cdr3_nt: TGTGCCATCAGCGATGGGCCCCACTCTGGAAACACCATATATTTT
cdr3_aa: CAISDGPHSGNTIYF
clone_size: .
j_call: TRBJ1-3
v_call: TRBV10-3
d_call: .

cdr3_nt: TGTGCCAGCTCACAAAAGGGCCGGACAGGTAGGACAGCTTTCTACAATGAGCAGTTCTTC
cdr3_aa: CASSQKGRTGRTAFYNEQFF
clone_size: .
j_call: TRBJ2-1
v_call: TRBV18
d_call: TRBD1

cdr3_nt: TGCGCCAGCACTCATGGTACGGCTTTTGAGGATGAGCAGTTCTTC
cdr3_aa: CASTHGTAFEDEQFF
clone_size: .
j_call: TRBJ2-1
v_call: TRBV5-1
d_call: .

cdr3_nt: TGTGCCAGCTCCCCCTGGGCAGGGGGCGGTGAGACCCAGTACTTC
cdr3_aa: CASSPWAGGGETQYF
clone_size: .
j_call: TRBJ2-5
v_call: TRBV9
d_call: TRBD1

cdr3_nt: TGTGCCAGCAGCCAGGTCGTATATGGCTACACCTTC
cdr3_aa: CASSQVVYGYTF
clone_size: .
j_call: TRBJ1-2
v_call: TRBV7-9
d_call: .

cdr3_nt: TGTGCTAGTGCCGGGACAGGAGATCAGCCCCAGCATTTT
cdr3_aa: CASAGTGDQPQHF
clone_size: .
j_call: TRBJ1-5
v_call: TRBV12-5
d_call: TRBD1

cdr3_nt: TGCGCCAGCAGCTTCCTAGCGGGGAGCTCCTACGAGCAGTACTTC
cdr3_aa: CASSFLAGSSYEQYF
clone_size: few
j_call: TRBJ2-7
v_call: TRBV5-1
d_call: TRBD2

cdr3_nt: TGCAGCGTTGCGGACGGGACTAGCCTAGACAATGAGCAGTTCTTC
cdr3_aa: CSVADGTSLDNEQFF
clone_size: .
j_call: TRBJ2-1
v_call: TRBV29-1
d_call: TRBD2

cdr3_nt: TGTGCCAGCAGTGGGGACAGCCGTTATGGCTACACCTTC
cdr3_aa: CASSGDSRYGYTF
clone_size: .
j_call: TRBJ1-2
v_call: TRBV28
d_call: TRBD1

cdr3_nt: TGTGCCAGCTCACCACCGAGGGGACAGGGGGCGCTGTTGAACACTGAAGCTTTCTTT
cdr3_aa: CASSPPRGQGALLNTEAFF
clone_size: .
j_call: TRBJ1-1
v_call: TRBV18
d_call: TRBD1

cdr3_nt: TGTGCCAGCAGCCTGATTAACTTCTCCTACGAGCAGTACTTC
cdr3_aa: CASSLINFSYEQYF
clone_size: .
j_call: TRBJ2-7
v_call: TRBV11-2
d_call: .

cdr3_nt: TGCGCCAGCAGCCAAGCCCCTGCAGGGTCATGGAACAATGAGCAGTTCTTC
cdr3_aa: CASSQAPAGSWNNEQFF
clone_size: .
j_call: TRBJ2-1
v_call: TRBV4-1
d_call: .

cdr3_nt: TGTGCCTCAAGCGGGACTCCGTCGGGGGAGCAGTTCTTC
cdr3_aa: CASSGTPSGEQFF
clone_size: .
j_call: TRBJ2-1
v_call: TRBV2
d_call: TRBD2

cdr3_nt: TGTGCCATCAGTCCTTACTCGAGGGGGCCGAACACCGGGGAGCTGTTTTTT
cdr3_aa: CAISPYSRGPNTGELFF
clone_size: .
j_call: TRBJ2-2
v_call: TRBV10-3
d_call: TRBD1

cdr3_nt: TGTGCCAGCGCTACCCAGGGCGGACAGCCCCAGCATTTT
cdr3_aa: CASATQGGQPQHF
clone_size: few
j_call: TRBJ1-5
v_call: TRBV4-2
d_call: .

cdr3_nt: TGTGCCAGCAGCCCGGGACAGGGGCGCTACAATGAGCAGTTCTTC
cdr3_aa: CASSPGQGRYNEQFF
clone_size: .
j_call: TRBJ2-1
v_call: TRBV13
d_call: TRBD1

cdr3_nt: TGTGCCAGCAGCCTGCAGTGGCGGGGACGTGAGCAGTTCTTC
cdr3_aa: CASSLQWRGREQFF
clone_size: .
j_call: TRBJ2-1
v_call: TRBV28
d_call: .

cdr3_nt: TGTGCCAGCAGCGCCCGGGACAGGATCCTGGAGACCCAGTACTTC
cdr3_aa: CASSARDRILETQYF
clone_size: .
j_call: TRBJ2-5
v_call: TRBV7-9
d_call: TRBD1

cdr3_nt: TGTGCCAGCAGCCAAGATTCCGGACAGGGTAATTCACCCCTCCACTTT
cdr3_aa: CASSQDSGQGNSPLHF
clone_size: .
j_call: TRBJ1-6
v_call: TRBV4-2
d_call: TRBD1

cdr3_nt: TGTGCCAGCAGTCCCTCGGCCACAGACACTAGCACAGATACGCAGTATTTT
cdr3_aa: CASSPSATDTSTDTQYF
clone_size: .
j_call: TRBJ2-3
v_call: TRBV28
d_call: .

cdr3_nt: TGTGCCAGCAGCCCGGGGGGTTATGGCTACACCTTC
cdr3_aa: CASSPGGYGYTF
clone_size: .
j_call: TRBJ1-2
v_call: TRBV27
d_call: .

cdr3_nt: TGTGCCAGCAGTTTACGGGGGGCGAACACTGAAGCTTTCTTT
cdr3_aa: CASSLRGANTEAFF
clone_size: .
j_call: TRBJ1-1
v_call: TRBV27
d_call: .

cdr3_nt: TGTGCCAGCAGCTTCACCCTAGCGGGTGGCAATGAGCAGTTCTTC
cdr3_aa: CASSFTLAGGNEQFF
clone_size: .
j_call: TRBJ2-1
v_call: TRBV7-9
d_call: TRBD2

cdr3_nt: TGTGCCAGCAGCCAGGTGATGGGCACTGAAGCTTTCTTT
cdr3_aa: CASSQVMGTEAFF
clone_size: .
j_call: TRBJ1-1
v_call: TRBV12-3/TRBV12-4
d_call: .

cdr3_nt: TGCAGCGTGTCAAGGGGGTACACTGAAGCTTTCTTT
cdr3_aa: CSVSRGYTEAFF
clone_size: .
j_call: TRBJ1-1
v_call: TRBV29-1
d_call: .

cdr3_nt: TGTGCCAGCAGTTTTACAGAGTTAAATTCACCCCTCCACTTT
cdr3_aa: CASSFTELNSPLHF
clone_size: .
j_call: TRBJ1-6
v_call: TRBV28
d_call: .

cdr3_nt: TGTGCCAGCAGCTTATTTGTACTAGCGGGAAGCGAGACCCAGTACTTC
cdr3_aa: CASSLFVLAGSETQYF
clone_size: .
j_call: TRBJ2-5
v_call: TRBV7-9
d_call: TRBD2